What follows describes a single TCR beta chain. The entry originates in a study of blood T cell repertoires in COVID-19. Overall study: COVID-19 samples collected from the United States, Italy and Spain covered acute and convalescent phases.

V lost 6 bases, J lost 7 bases, and 9 bases stayed unmatched. The CDR3 extends over 15 amino acids. Germline CDR1 SEHNR, CDR2 FQNEAQ (reference sequence). Sequencing was performed with immunoSEQ multiplex PCR; in TCRdb, only in-frame clones are kept and a portion is missing. The sample has approximately 290,000 clones, around 89% seen once; the top ten hold about 0.8%. The sequence was collected from a man aged 25 to 40 with acute or convalescent COVID-19. Sequencing input: peripheral blood. The chain joins TRBV7-9 to TRBJ1-4; 9 bases are a match to TRBD1. CDR3 sequence reads: CASRERTGAGEKLFF. The DNA of the CDR3 is TGTGCCAGCAGGGAAAGGACAGGGGCTGGTGAAAAACTGTTTTTT.